Detailed here is one T cell receptor beta chain. The junction shows a germline mismatch at one end, possibly a read error. Study processing details: Reference gene primers were amplified, and this amplification served to estimate nucleated cell counts. The assay was immunoSEQ multiplex PCR, and TCRdb's table has in-frame clones only and misses some. V and J calls and clone size come straight from that table; D and trimming were deduced from the DNA. The sample contains more than 60,000 clones, around 85% of which appear only once. These data come from a study of blood T cell repertoires in COVID-19. Study-level background: From the United States, Italy and Spain came samples of acute and convalescent COVID-19.

Germline CDR1 and CDR2: SSHAT and FNYEAQ (reference sequence). This CDR3 region has 16 residues. This chain connects TRBV7-7 to TRBJ2-5; 12 positions agree with TRBD2. This TCR derives from an elderly woman with active or convalescent COVID-19. The material sequenced was peripheral blood. Here the CDR3 DNA reads TGTGCTAGCAGCCCCACACTAGCGGGAGGAGGAGAGACCCAGTACTTC. It codes for CASSPTLAGGGETQYF. The full variable domain, completed using reference TRBV7-7 and TRBJ2-5, is GAGVSQSPRYKVTKRGQDVTLRCDPISSHATLYWYQQALGQGPEFLTYFNYEAQPDKSGLPSDRFSAERPEGSISTLTIQRTEQRDSAMYRCASSPTLAGGGETQYFGPGTRLLVL.